This TCR beta chain was observed in a study of regulatory T cells in long-lasting Graves disease. Time point: newly diagnosed GD, antithyroid drugs for less than 3 months. PBMCs provided the RNA from which the TCR library was made. The germline V gene encodes CDR1 MDHEN and CDR2 SYDVKM. Trimming left V 7 bases short and J 8 bases short, with 15 bases between. The CDR3 loop spans 13 amino acids. This clonotype was recorded many times. The authors built TCR beta libraries using iRepertoire HTBI primers and Arm-PCR of CDR3 regions. From the multiplex PCR reads, TCRdb called clonotypes with MiXCR, one entry per CDR3 protein. The sample records 600,000 to 650,000 distinct CDR3 sequences, approximately 15% being singletons. These data are also associated with another study on T cells in Graves' hyperthyroidism and ophthalmopathy.

Sequenced material: peripheral blood mononuclear cells (PBMCs), taken at new diagnosis, from a patient treated with antithyroid drugs. This TCR came from a woman younger than 45 with Graves disease. The chain carries TRBV28 and TRBJ2-1, with D perhaps given as TRBD1 or TRBD2 (6 bases each). CDR3 coding DNA: TGTGCCAGCAATAGGGGGGTTGTGGATGAGCAGTTCTTC. It translates to CASNRGVVDEQFF.